This TCR beta chain originates from a study of blood T cell repertoires in COVID-19. A word on this clone: Other DNA sequences of this sample code for an identical CDR3.

Data came from immunoSEQ multiplex PCR; TCRdb stores just in-frame clones and leaves some out. The repertoire holds approximately 150,000 clones, with about nine tenths as singletons. The CDR3 has 14 residues. Per germline, CDR1 SGDLS and CDR2 YYNGEE. After removal of 0 bases from V and 8 bases from J, the junction contained 2 bases not matched to a gene. The clonotype was recovered from a woman aged 65 to 85 with acute or convalescent COVID-19. This chain links TRBV9 with TRBJ1-6, with 7 nucleotides matching TRBD1. Sequencing used peripheral blood. CDR3 DNA sequence: TGTGCCAGCAGCGTAGGACAGGGTGATTCACCCCTCCACTTT. Protein: CASSVGQGDSPLHF.